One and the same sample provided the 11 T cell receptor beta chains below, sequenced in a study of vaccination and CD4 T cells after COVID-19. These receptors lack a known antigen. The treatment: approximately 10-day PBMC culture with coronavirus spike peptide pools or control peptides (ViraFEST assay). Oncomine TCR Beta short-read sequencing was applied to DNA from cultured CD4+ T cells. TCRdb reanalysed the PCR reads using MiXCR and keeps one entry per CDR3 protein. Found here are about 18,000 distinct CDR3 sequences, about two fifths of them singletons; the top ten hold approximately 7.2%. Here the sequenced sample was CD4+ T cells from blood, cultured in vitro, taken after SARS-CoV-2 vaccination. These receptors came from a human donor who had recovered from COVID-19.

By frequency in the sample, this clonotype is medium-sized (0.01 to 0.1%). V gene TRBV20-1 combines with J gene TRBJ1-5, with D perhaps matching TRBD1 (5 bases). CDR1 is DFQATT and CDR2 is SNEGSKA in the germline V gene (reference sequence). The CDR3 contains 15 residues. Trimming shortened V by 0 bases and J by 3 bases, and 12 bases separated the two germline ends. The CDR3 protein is CSARDSEGLNQPQHF. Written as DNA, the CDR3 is TGCAGTGCTAGAGATTCAGAGGGGCTCAATCAGCCCCAGCATTTT.

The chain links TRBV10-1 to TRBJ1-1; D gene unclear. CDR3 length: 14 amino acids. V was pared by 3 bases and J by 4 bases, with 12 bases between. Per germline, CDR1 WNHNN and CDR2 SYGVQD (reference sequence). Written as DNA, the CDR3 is TGCGCCAGCAGTGAAAATAGCTGGGGCACTGAAGCTTTCTTT. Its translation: CASSENSWGTEAFF.

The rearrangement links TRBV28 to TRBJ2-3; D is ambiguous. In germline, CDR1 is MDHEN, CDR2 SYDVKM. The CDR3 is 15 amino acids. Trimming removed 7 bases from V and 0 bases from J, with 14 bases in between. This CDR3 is CASKLSGGSTDTQYF. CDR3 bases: TGTGCCAGCAAGTTGTCGGGTGGTAGCACAGATACGCAGTATTTT.

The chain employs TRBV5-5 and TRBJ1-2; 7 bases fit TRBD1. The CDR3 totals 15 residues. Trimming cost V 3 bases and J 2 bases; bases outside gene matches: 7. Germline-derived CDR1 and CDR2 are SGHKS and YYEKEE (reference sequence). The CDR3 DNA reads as TGTGCCAGCAGCTGGGCGGCGGGACAGAACTATGGCTACACCTTC. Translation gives CASSWAAGQNYGYTF.

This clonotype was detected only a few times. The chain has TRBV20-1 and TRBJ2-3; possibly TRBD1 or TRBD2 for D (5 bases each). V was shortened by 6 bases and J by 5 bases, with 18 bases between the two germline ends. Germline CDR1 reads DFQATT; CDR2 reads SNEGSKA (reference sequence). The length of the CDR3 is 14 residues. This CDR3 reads CSAARGSGGDTQYF. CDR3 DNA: TGCAGTGCCGCCCGGGGCAGTGGGGGAGATACGCAGTATTTT.

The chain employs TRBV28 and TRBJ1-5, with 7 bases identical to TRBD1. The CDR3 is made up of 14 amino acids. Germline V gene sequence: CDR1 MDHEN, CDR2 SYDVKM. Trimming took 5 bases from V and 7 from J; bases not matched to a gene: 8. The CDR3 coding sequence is TGTGCCAGCAGTCCCCGACAGGGAGGCCAGCCCCAGCATTTT. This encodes CASSPRQGGQPQHF.

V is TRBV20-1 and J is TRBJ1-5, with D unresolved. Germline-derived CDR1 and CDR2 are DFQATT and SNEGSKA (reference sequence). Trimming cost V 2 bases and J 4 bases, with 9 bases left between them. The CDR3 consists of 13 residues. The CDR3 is CSARSGLNQPQHF. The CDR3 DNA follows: TGCAGTGCTAGATCAGGACTAAATCAGCCCCAGCATTTT.

The CDR3 coding sequence is TGTGCCAGCAGCTTAGCAGGCACCAGCTACGAGCAGTACTTC. Encoded protein: CASSLAGTSYEQYF. The chain couples TRBV7-2 to TRBJ2-7; D gene uncertain. Germline V lookup: CDR1 SGHTA, CDR2 FQGNSA. Between the trimmed V and J ends, which lost 0 bases and 3 bases, there was a span of 9 bases. This CDR3 contains 14 residues.

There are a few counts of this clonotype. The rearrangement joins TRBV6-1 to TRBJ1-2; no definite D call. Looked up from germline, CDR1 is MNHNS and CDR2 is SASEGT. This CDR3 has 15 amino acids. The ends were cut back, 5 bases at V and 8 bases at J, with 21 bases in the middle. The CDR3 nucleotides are TGTGCCAGCAGTCTGAATTCCGGGCCCCCGGGAGGCTACACCTTC. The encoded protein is CASSLNSGPPGGYTF.

In DNA form, the CDR3 reads TGTGCCAGCAGCTTAAATCCCCCTACCCCGGGAGAGACCCAGTACTTC. It codes for CASSLNPPTPGETQYF. J is TRBJ2-5 and V is TRBV7-3; no definite D call. Germline V gene data show CDR1 as SGHTA and CDR2 as FQGTGA. The CDR3 extends over 16 amino acids. V shed 1 base and J shed 4 bases, with 16 bases lying between them.

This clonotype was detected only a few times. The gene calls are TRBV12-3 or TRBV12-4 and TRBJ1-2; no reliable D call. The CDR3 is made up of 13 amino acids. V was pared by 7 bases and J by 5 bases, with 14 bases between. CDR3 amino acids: CASNMDGFYGYTF. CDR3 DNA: TGTGCCAGCAACATGGACGGGTTTTATGGCTACACCTTC.